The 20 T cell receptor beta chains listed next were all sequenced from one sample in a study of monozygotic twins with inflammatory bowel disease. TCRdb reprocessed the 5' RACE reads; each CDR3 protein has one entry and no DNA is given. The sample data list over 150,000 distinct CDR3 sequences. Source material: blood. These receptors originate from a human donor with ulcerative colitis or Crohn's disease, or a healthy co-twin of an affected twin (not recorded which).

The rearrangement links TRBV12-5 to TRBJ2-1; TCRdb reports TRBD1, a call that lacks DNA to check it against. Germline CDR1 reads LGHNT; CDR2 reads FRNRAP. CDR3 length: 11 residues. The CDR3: CASGPRDEQFF. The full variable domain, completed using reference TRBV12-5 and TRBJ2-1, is DARVTQTPRHKVTEMGQEVTMRCQPILGHNTVFWYRQTMMQGLELLAYFRNRAPLDDSGMPKDRFSAEMPDATLATLKIQPSEPRDSAVYFCASGPRDEQFFGPGTRLTVL.

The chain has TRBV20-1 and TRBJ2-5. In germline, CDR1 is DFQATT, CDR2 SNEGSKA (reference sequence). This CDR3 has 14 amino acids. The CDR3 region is CSARDRLAGETQYF.

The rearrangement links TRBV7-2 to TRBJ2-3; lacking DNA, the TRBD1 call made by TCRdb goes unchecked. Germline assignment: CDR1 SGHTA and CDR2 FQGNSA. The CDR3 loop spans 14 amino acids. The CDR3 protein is CASSGRGVTDTQYF.

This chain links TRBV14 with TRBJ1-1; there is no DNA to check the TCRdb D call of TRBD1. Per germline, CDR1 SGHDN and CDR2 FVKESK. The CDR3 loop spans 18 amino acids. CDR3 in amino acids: CASSQGPTGTTLNTEAFF.

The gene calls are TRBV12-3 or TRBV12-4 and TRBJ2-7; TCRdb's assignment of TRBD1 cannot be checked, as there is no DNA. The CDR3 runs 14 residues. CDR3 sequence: CASSPGRSPYEQYF.

This CDR3 reads CSARVWTSGVTDTQYF. The V and J genes are TRBV20-1 and TRBJ2-3; the TCRdb D gene call, TRBD2, has no DNA to confirm it. Germline CDR1 is DFQATT and CDR2 is SNEGSKA (reference sequence). This CDR3 is 16 amino acids long.

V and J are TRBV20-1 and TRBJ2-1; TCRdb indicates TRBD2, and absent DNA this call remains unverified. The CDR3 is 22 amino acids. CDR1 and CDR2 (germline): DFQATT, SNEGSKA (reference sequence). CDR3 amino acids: CSARDRAEGTSGIPPAYNEQFF.

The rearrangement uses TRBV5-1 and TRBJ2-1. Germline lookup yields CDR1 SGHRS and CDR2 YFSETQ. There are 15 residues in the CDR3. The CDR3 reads CASSFLLSGYNEQFF.

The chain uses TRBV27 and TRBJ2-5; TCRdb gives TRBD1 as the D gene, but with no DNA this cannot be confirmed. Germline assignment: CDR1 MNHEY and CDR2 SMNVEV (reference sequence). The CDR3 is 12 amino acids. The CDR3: CASSAGGETQYF.

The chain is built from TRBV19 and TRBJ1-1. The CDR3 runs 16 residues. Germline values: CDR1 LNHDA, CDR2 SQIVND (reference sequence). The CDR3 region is CASSPPPGRMNTEAFF. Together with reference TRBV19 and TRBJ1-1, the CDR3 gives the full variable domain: DGGITQSPKYLFRKEGQNVTLSCEQNLNHDAMYWYRQDPGQGLRLIYYSQIVNDFQKGDIAEGYSVSREKKESFPLTVTSAQKNPTAFYLCASSPPPGRMNTEAFFGQGTRLTVV.

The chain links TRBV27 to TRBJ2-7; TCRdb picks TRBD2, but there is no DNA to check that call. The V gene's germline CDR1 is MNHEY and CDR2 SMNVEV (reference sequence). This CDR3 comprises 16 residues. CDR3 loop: CASSLGAGEASYEQYF.

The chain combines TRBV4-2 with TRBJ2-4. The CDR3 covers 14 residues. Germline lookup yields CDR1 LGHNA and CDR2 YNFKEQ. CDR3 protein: CASSQEGAKNIQYF.

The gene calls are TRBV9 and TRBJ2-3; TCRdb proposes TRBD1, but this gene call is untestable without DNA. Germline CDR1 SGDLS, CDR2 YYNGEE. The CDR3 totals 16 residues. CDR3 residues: CASSAGQGAFTDTQYF.

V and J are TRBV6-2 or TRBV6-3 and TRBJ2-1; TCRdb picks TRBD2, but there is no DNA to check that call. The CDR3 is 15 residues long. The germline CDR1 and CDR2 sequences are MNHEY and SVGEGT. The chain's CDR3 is CASRSTGTSFNEQFF.

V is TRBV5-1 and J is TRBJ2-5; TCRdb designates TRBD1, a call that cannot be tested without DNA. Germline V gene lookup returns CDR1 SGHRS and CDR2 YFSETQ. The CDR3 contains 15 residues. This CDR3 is CASSLGTGRWETQYF. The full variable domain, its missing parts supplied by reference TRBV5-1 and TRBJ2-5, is KAGVTQTPRYLIKTRGQQVTLSCSPISGHRSVSWYQQTPGQGLQFLFEYFSETQRNKGNFPGRFSGRQFSNSRSEMNVSTLELGDSALYLCASSLGTGRWETQYFGPGTRLLVL.

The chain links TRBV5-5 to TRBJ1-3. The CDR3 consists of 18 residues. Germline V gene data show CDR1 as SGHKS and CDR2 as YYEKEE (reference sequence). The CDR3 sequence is CASSLDPQWEPPGNTIYF.

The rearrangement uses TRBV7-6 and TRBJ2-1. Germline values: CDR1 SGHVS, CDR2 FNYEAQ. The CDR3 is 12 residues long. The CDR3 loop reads CASSLSRNEQFF. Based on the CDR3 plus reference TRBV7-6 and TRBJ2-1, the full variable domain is GAGVSQSPRYKVTKRGQDVALRCDPISGHVSLYWYRQALGQGPEFLTYFNYEAQQDKSGLPNDRFSAERPEGSISTLTIQRTEQRDSAMYRCASSLSRNEQFFGPGTRLTVL.

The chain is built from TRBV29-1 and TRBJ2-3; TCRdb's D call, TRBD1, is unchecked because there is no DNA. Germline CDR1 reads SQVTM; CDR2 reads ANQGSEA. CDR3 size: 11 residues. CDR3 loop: CSLGGEDTQYF.

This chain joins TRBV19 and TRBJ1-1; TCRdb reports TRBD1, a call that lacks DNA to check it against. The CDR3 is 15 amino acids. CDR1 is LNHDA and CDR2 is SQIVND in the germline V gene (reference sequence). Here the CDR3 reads CASSGDRDGRTEAFF. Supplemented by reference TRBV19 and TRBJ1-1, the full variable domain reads DGGITQSPKYLFRKEGQNVTLSCEQNLNHDAMYWYRQDPGQGLRLIYYSQIVNDFQKGDIAEGYSVSREKKESFPLTVTSAQKNPTAFYLCASSGDRDGRTEAFFGQGTRLTVV.

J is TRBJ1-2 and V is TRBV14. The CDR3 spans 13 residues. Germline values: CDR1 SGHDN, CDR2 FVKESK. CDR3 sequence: CASSPRGDYGYTF.